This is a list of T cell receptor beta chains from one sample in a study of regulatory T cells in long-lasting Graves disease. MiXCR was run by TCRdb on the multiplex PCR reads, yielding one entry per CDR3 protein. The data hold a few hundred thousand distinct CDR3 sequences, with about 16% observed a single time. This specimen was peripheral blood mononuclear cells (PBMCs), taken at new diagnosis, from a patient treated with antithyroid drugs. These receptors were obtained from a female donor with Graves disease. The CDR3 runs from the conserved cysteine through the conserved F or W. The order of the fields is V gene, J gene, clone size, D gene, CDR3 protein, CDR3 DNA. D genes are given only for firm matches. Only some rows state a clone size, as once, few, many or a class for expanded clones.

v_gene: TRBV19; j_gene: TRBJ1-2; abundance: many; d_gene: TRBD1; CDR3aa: CASTRDRGYGYTF; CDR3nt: TGTGCCAGTACCCGGGACAGGGGCTATGGCTACACCTTC
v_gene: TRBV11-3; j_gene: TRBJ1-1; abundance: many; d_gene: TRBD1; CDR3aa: CASSPGTGTITEAFF; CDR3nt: TGTGCCAGCAGCCCGGGGACAGGGACTATCACTGAAGCTTTCTTT
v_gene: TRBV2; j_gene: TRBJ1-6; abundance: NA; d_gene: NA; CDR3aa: CASRDQQGRDSPLHF; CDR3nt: TGTGCCAGCAGGGACCAACAGGGAAGGGATTCACCCCTCCACTTT
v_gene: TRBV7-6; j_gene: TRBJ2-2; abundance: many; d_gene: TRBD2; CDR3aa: CASSFKRESGELFF; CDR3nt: TGTGCCAGCAGCTTCAAGCGGGAGTCCGGGGAGCTGTTTTTT
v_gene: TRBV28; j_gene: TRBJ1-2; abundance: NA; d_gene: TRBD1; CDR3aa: CASRKQGVGGYTF; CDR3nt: TGTGCCAGCAGAAAACAGGGGGTAGGGGGCTACACCTTC
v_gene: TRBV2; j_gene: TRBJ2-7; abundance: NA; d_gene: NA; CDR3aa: CASSEPGEYEQYF; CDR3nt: TGTGCCAGCAGTGAACCAGGGGAATACGAGCAGTACTTC
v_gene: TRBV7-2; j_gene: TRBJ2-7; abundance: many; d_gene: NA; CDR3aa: CASSLVRAYEQYF; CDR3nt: TGTGCCAGCAGCTTAGTACGTGCCTACGAGCAGTACTTC
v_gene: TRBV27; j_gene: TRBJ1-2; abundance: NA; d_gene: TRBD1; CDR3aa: CASSISTGAENYGYTF; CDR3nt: TGTGCCAGCAGCATATCGACAGGGGCCGAAAACTATGGCTACACCTTC
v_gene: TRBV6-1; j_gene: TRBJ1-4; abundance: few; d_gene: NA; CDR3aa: CASSTGAGEKLFF; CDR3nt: TGTGCCAGCAGTACGGGGGCAGGCGAAAAACTGTTTTTT
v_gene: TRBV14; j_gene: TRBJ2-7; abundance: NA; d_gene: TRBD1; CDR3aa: CASSRGQRYEQYF; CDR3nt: TGTGCCAGCAGTCGGGGACAGCGCTACGAGCAGTACTTC
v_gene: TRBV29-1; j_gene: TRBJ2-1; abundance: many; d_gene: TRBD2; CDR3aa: CSVDTSTSGRTNEQFF; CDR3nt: TGCAGCGTTGACACCTCGACTAGCGGGAGGACCAATGAGCAGTTCTTC
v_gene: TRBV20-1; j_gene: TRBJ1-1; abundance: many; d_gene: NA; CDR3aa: CSAPRHMNTEAFF; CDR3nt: TGCAGTGCTCCTCGGCATATGAACACTGAAGCTTTCTTT
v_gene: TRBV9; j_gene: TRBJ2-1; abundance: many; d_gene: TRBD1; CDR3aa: CASSERTGGAWEQFF; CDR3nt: TGTGCCAGCAGCGAGCGGACAGGGGGGGCCTGGGAGCAGTTCTTC
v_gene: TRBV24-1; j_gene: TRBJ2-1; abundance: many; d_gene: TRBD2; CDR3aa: CATSDLVLAGTNEQFF; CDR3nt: TGTGCCACCAGTGATTTGGTACTAGCGGGAACGAATGAGCAGTTCTTC
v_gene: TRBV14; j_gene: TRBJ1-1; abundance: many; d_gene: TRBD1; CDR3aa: CASSPRTGLTPNTEAFF; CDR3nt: TGTGCCAGCAGCCCTAGGACAGGTCTTACCCCGAACACTGAAGCTTTCTTT
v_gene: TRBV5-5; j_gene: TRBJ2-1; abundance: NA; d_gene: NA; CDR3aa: CASRQTSSGEQFF; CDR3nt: TGTGCCAGCAGACAGACTAGTTCCGGTGAGCAGTTCTTC
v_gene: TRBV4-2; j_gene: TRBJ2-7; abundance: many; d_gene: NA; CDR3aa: CASSRTTYEQYF; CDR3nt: TGTGCCAGCAGCCGGACTACCTACGAGCAGTACTTC
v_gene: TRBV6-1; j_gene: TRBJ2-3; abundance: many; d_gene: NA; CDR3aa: CASSEATDTQYF; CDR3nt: TGTGCCAGCAGTGAAGCGACAGATACGCAGTATTTT
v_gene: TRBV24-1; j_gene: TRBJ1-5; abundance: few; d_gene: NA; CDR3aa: CATSEAGQPQHF; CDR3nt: TGTGCCACCAGTGAAGCGGGCCAGCCCCAGCATTTT
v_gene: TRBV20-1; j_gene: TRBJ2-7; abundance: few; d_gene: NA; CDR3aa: CSARDRDMDGYEQYF; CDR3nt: TGCAGTGCTAGAGATCGCGACATGGATGGTTACGAGCAGTACTTC
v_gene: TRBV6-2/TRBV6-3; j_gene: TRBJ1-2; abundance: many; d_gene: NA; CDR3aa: CASSYRTKEGNYGYTF; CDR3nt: TGTGCCAGCAGTTACAGGACTAAGGAGGGGAACTATGGCTACACCTTC
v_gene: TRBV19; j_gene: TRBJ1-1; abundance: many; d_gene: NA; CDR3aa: CASSPDRENTEAFF; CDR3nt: TGTGCCAGTAGTCCGGACCGGGAGAACACTGAAGCTTTCTTT
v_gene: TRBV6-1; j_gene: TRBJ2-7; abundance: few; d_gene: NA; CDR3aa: CASTNGHESYEQYF; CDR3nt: TGTGCCAGCACAAATGGACACGAGTCCTACGAGCAGTACTTC